These T cell receptor beta chains were read from a single sample in a study of cytomegalovirus exposure and HLA in healthy donors. Sequencing used immunoSEQ multiplex PCR; TCRdb keeps in-frame clones, though not all of them. The sample shows some 91,000 clones, over 75% of them seen only once. Sequenced: PBMCs. These receptors came from a man in his forties in good health and CMV-seronegative. CDR3s include the opening cysteine and the closing phenylalanine or tryptophan. The order of the fields is D gene, V gene, clone size, J gene, CDR3 protein, CDR3 DNA. The D gene is left open where the match is weak. Size tells how often a clone was seen (once, few, many) or the class of an expanded clone, and some rows leave it out.

d_gene: TRBD2; v_gene: TRBV4-2; abundance: -; j_gene: TRBJ2-3; CDR3aa: CASSQVLAGEDTQYF; CDR3nt: TGTGCCAGCAGCCAAGTTTTAGCGGGAGAAGATACGCAGTATTTT
d_gene: -; v_gene: TRBV30; abundance: -; j_gene: TRBJ1-1; CDR3aa: CAWSETDGLSTEAFF; CDR3nt: TGTGCCTGGAGTGAGACCGACGGACTCTCCACTGAAGCTTTCTTT
d_gene: -; v_gene: TRBV9; abundance: -; j_gene: TRBJ1-6; CDR3aa: CASSVRTENSPLHF; CDR3nt: TGTGCCAGCAGCGTAAGGACAGAAAATTCACCCCTCCACTTT
d_gene: -; v_gene: TRBV27; abundance: few; j_gene: TRBJ2-3; CDR3aa: CASSHKIISSDTQYF; CDR3nt: TGTGCCAGCAGCCACAAGATCATATCCTCAGATACGCAGTATTTT
d_gene: -; v_gene: TRBV10-3; abundance: -; j_gene: TRBJ2-2; CDR3aa: CAISEWSSLDGELFF; CDR3nt: TGTGCCATCAGTGAGTGGAGTAGCCTAGACGGGGAGCTGTTTTTT
d_gene: -; v_gene: TRBV6-6; abundance: -; j_gene: TRBJ1-1; CDR3aa: CASSYRGPLEKAFF; CDR3nt: TGTGCCAGCAGTTACAGGGGTCCGCTAGAGAAAGCTTTCTTT
d_gene: -; v_gene: TRBV7-8; abundance: -; j_gene: TRBJ1-1; CDR3aa: CASSLDHSGTSTEAFF; CDR3nt: TGTGCCAGCAGCTTAGACCATTCCGGGACATCCACTGAAGCTTTCTTT
d_gene: -; v_gene: TRBV6-5; abundance: few; j_gene: TRBJ1-1; CDR3aa: CASSNSLNTEAFF; CDR3nt: TGTGCCAGCTCGAACAGTCTGAACACTGAAGCTTTCTTT
d_gene: TRBD1; v_gene: TRBV6-5; abundance: -; j_gene: TRBJ2-4; CDR3aa: CASRQGVLNIQYF; CDR3nt: TGTGCCAGCAGACAGGGGGTCTTAAACATTCAGTACTTC
d_gene: TRBD1; v_gene: TRBV19; abundance: -; j_gene: TRBJ2-7; CDR3aa: CASSSGQGGSQYF; CDR3nt: TGTGCCAGTAGCTCTGGACAGGGCGGTTCGCAGTACTTC
d_gene: TRBD2; v_gene: TRBV2; abundance: -; j_gene: TRBJ2-1; CDR3aa: CASTLSGAYNEQFF; CDR3nt: TGTGCCAGCACCCTTAGCGGGGCCTACAATGAGCAGTTCTTC
d_gene: -; v_gene: TRBV5-1; abundance: -; j_gene: TRBJ2-1; CDR3aa: CASSLEYLAAEQFF; CDR3nt: TGCGCCAGCAGCTTGGAATACCTGGCCGCTGAGCAGTTCTTC
d_gene: -; v_gene: TRBV5-1; abundance: few; j_gene: TRBJ2-2; CDR3aa: CASSPVSAPGELFF; CDR3nt: TGCGCCAGCAGCCCCGTTAGCGCTCCCGGGGAGCTGTTTTTT
d_gene: TRBD1; v_gene: TRBV6-1; abundance: -; j_gene: TRBJ2-7; CDR3aa: CASSEWTGALYEQYF; CDR3nt: TGTGCCAGCAGTGAGTGGACAGGAGCATTGTACGAGCAGTACTTC
d_gene: -; v_gene: TRBV6-5; abundance: -; j_gene: TRBJ1-3; CDR3aa: CASSYPPRRSGNTIYF; CDR3nt: TGTGCCAGCAGTTACCCACCTAGACGCTCTGGAAACACCATATATTTT
d_gene: TRBD1; v_gene: TRBV14; abundance: -; j_gene: TRBJ2-5; CDR3aa: CASSQLQGIETQYF; CDR3nt: TGTGCCAGCAGCCAACTACAGGGGATCGAGACCCAGTACTTC
d_gene: TRBD1; v_gene: TRBV28; abundance: few; j_gene: TRBJ1-1; CDR3aa: CASSRGTGLITEAFF; CDR3nt: TGTGCCAGCAGTAGAGGGACAGGCCTGATCACTGAAGCTTTCTTT
d_gene: -; v_gene: TRBV6-1; abundance: -; j_gene: TRBJ2-7; CDR3aa: CASSESSSYEQYF; CDR3nt: TGTGCCAGCAGTGAGAGTTCCTCCTACGAGCAGTACTTC
d_gene: TRBD1; v_gene: TRBV30; abundance: -; j_gene: TRBJ1-3; CDR3aa: CAWSPIGTGEGTIYF; CDR3nt: TGTGCCTGGAGCCCTATCGGGACAGGGGAAGGCACCATATATTTT
d_gene: TRBD2; v_gene: TRBV5-1; abundance: -; j_gene: TRBJ2-1; CDR3aa: CASSPPRAGGRIF; CDR3nt: TGCGCCAGCAGCCCCCCTCGAGCGGGAGGTAGAATCTTC
d_gene: -; v_gene: TRBV30; abundance: -; j_gene: TRBJ1-6; CDR3aa: CAWRGSNLNSPLHF; CDR3nt: TGTGCCTGGAGGGGGAGTAACTTAAATTCACCCCTCCACTTT
d_gene: -; v_gene: TRBV6-1; abundance: -; j_gene: TRBJ1-1; CDR3aa: CASSEYGGRDTEAFF; CDR3nt: TGTGCCAGCAGTGAATACGGAGGACGGGATACTGAAGCTTTCTTT
d_gene: TRBD2; v_gene: TRBV10-3; abundance: once; j_gene: TRBJ2-7; CDR3aa: CATKGWGGDEQYF; CDR3nt: TGTGCCACCAAGGGTTGGGGGGGGGACGAGCAGTACTTC
d_gene: -; v_gene: TRBV5-1; abundance: -; j_gene: TRBJ1-3; CDR3aa: CAAAEQPGNTIYF; CDR3nt: TGCGCCGCCGCCGAACAGCCTGGAAACACCATATATTTT
d_gene: TRBD2; v_gene: TRBV6-6; abundance: -; j_gene: TRBJ2-7; CDR3aa: CASSYRASGSHEQYF; CDR3nt: TGTGCCAGCAGTTACAGGGCTAGCGGGAGTCACGAGCAGTACTTC
d_gene: TRBD1; v_gene: TRBV6-5; abundance: -; j_gene: TRBJ1-2; CDR3aa: CASSRQGNYGYTF; CDR3nt: TGTGCCAGCAGTCGACAGGGTAACTATGGCTACACCTTC
d_gene: -; v_gene: TRBV29-1; abundance: -; j_gene: TRBJ2-1; CDR3aa: CSVTYNEQFF; CDR3nt: TGCAGCGTTACTTACAATGAGCAGTTCTTC
d_gene: TRBD1; v_gene: TRBV25-1; abundance: -; j_gene: TRBJ2-7; CDR3aa: CASSEGTGGTYEQYF; CDR3nt: TGTGCCAGCAGTGAGGGGACAGGGGGTACCTACGAGCAGTACTTC